This entry features one T cell receptor beta chain sequence. No antigen is known for it. This record comes from a study of cytotoxic CD8 clonotypes in ibrutinib-treated CLL. Study at large: After a median of around six years, roughly 14 patients stayed remitted and approximately 12 progressed; responses had been partial in around 24 and complete in 2.

TCRdb's copy holds only in-frame clones and misses some; the assay was immunoSEQ multiplex PCR. The data contain roughly 42,000 clones, approximately 65% of them singletons. Broader study findings: Against age-matched healthy donors, baseline clonality ran higher and tracked circulating CD8+ T-cell counts. Sampling time points were not equivalent between sustained-remission and progressing patients.

V dropped 0 bases and J dropped 3 bases, with 7 bases sitting between them. The germline V gene has CDR1 SGHRS and CDR2 YFSETQ. This CDR3 spans 13 amino acids. This TCR was sampled from a human donor with chronic lymphocytic leukemia. Here the sequenced sample was PBMCs, taken after 24 months of ibrutinib treatment. J is TRBJ2-7 and V is TRBV5-1; D ambiguous. Here the CDR3 DNA reads TGCGCCAGCAGCTTGGGGCGAGACTACGAGCAGTACTTC. It is translated as CASSLGRDYEQYF. The full variable domain, in which reference TRBV5-1 and TRBJ2-7 provide the parts outside the CDR3, is KAGVTQTPRYLIKTRGQQVTLSCSPISGHRSVSWYQQTPGQGLQFLFEYFSETQRNKGNFPGRFSGRQFSNSRSEMNVSTLELGDSALYLCASSLGRDYEQYFGPGTRLTVT.